This T cell receptor (beta chain) was captured in a study of T-cell reconstitution after alpha-beta-depleted transplantation in children. The CDR3 length is 15 residues. Germline lookup yields CDR1 SGDLS and CDR2 YYNGEE. Study results and caveats: When one year had passed after transplant, most T-cell counts and diversity came from newly produced T cells. Some patients' high day-60 TCRbeta diversity was traced to surviving recipient T cells and thymic progenitors. The study reportedly traced alpha-beta T cells about two months after transplant to several hundred expanded graft clones.

Unique molecular identifiers were incorporated when the TCRbeta library was constructed. A single record per CDR3 protein comes from TCRdb applying MiXCR to the PCR reads. Of about 280,000 distinct CDR3 sequences listed, around a tenth are singletons. As concerns this clonotype: Its specificity is unknown. A much larger clone is a single base away; this may be a read error.

This chain joins TRBV9 and TRBJ1-1, with D maybe TRBD1 (6 bases). The sequencing here drew on peripheral blood, taken 180 days after TCRalphabeta/CD19-depleted stem cell transplant. The sequence came from a male patient aged 2 to 10 who had a stem cell transplant for chronic granulomatous disease, so the T cells may come from the graft donor. CDR3: CASSPPQGLKTEAFF. The CDR3 bases are TGTGCCAGCAGCCCACCCCAGGGGTTGAAAACTGAAGCTTTCTTT.